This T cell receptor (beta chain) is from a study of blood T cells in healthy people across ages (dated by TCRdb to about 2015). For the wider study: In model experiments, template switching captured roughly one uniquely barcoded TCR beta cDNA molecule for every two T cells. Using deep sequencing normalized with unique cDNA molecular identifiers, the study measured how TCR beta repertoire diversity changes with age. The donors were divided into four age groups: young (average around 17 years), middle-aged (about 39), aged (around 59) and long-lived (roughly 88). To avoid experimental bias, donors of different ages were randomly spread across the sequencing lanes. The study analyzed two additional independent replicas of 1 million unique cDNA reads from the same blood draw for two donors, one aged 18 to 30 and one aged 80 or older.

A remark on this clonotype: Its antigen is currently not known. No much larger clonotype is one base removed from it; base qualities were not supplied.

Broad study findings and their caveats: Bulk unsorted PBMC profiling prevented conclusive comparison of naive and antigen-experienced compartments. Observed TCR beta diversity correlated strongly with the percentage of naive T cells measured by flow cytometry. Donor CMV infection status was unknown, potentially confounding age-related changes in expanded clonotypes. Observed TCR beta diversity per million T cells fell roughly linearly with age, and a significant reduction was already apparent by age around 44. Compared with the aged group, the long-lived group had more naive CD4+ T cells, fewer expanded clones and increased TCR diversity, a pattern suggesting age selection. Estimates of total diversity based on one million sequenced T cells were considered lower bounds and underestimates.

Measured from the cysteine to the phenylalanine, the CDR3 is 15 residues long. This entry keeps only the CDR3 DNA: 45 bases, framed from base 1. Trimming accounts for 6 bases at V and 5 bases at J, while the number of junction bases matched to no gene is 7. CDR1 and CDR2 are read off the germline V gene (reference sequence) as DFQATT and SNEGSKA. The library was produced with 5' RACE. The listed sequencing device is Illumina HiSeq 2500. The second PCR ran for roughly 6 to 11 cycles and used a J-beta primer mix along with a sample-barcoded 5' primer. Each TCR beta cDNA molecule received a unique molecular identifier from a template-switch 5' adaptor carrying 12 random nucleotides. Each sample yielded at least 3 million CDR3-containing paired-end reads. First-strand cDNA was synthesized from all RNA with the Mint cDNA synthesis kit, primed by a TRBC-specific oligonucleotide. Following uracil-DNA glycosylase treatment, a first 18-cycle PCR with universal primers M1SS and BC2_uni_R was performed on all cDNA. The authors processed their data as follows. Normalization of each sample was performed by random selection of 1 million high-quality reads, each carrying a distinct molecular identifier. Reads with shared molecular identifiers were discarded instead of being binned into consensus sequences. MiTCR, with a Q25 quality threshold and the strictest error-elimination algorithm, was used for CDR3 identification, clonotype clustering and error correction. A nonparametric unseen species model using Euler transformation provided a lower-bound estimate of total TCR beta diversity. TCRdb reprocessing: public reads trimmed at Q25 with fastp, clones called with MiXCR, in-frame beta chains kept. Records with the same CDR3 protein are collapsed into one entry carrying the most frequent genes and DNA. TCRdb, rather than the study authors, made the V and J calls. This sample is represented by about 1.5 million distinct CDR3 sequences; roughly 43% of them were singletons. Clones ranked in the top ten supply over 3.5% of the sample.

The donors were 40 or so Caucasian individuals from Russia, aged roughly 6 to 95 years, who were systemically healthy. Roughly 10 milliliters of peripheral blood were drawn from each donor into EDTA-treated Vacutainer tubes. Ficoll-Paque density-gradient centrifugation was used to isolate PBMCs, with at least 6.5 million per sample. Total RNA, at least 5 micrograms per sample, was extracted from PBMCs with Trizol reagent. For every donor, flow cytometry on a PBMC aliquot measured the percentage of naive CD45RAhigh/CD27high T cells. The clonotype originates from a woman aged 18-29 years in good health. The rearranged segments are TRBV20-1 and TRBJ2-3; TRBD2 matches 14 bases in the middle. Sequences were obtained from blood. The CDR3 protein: CSAPATSGGGDTQYF. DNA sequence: TGCAGTGCCCCCGCGACTAGCGGGGGGGGAGATACGCAGTATTTT.